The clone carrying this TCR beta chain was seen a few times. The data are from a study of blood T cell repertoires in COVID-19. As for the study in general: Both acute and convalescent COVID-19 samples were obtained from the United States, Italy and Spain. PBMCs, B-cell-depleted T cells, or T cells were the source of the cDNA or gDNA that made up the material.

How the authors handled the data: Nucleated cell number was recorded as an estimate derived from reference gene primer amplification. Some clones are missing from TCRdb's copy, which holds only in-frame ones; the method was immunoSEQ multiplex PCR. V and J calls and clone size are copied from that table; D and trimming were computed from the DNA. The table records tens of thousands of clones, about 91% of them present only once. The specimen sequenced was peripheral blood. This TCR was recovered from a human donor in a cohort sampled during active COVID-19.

The CDR3 sequence is CASRPQQGDLTDTQYF. As DNA, the CDR3 is TGTGCCAGCAGGCCCCAACAGGGGGACCTCACAGATACGCAGTATTTT. The chain has TRBV27 and TRBJ2-3; 8 bases agree with TRBD1. After removal of 6 bases from V and 2 bases from J, the junction contained 10 bases not matched to a gene. CDR3 length: 16 residues. Looked up from germline, CDR1 is MNHEY and CDR2 is SMNVEV (reference sequence).